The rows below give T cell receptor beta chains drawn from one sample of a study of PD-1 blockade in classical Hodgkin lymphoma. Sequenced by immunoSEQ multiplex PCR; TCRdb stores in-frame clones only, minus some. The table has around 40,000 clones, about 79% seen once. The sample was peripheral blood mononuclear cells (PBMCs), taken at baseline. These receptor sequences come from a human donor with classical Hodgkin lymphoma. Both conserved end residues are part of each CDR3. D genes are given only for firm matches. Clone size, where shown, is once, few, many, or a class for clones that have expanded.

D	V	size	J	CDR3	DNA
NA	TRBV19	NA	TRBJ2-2	CASSIAGGGTGELFF	TGTGCCAGTAGTATCGCAGGGGGGGGCACCGGGGAGCTGTTTTTT
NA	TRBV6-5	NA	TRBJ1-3	CASSSLPGGTIYF	TGTGCCAGCAGTTCCCTCCCTGGCGGCACCATATATTTT
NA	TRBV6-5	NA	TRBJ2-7	CASSYSGRTYEQYF	TGTGCCAGCAGTTACTCGGGCAGAACCTACGAGCAGTACTTC
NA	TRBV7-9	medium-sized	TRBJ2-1	CASSSNSDASEQFF	TGTGCCAGCAGCTCAAACTCCGACGCCTCCGAGCAGTTCTTC
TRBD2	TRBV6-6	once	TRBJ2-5	CASRAGGRETQYF	TGTGCCAGCAGAGCGGGAGGGCGGGAGACCCAGTACTTC
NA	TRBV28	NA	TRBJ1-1	CASSGRFTFLAFF	TGTGCCAGCAGTGGACGGTTTACATTTTTGGCTTTCTTT
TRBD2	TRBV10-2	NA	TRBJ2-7	CASSESIGRALYEQYF	TGCGCCAGCAGTGAGTCAATCGGGAGGGCCCTTTACGAGCAGTACTTC
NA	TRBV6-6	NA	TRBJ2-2	CASSRWNTGELFF	TGTGCCAGCAGCCGATGGAACACCGGGGAGCTGTTTTTT
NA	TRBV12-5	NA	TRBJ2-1	CASGLVLFGGRSYNEQFF	TGTGCTAGTGGTTTGGTACTATTCGGGGGAAGGTCCTACAATGAGCAGTTCTTC
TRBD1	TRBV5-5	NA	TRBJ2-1	CASSIPGQSSEQFF	TGTGCCAGCAGCATTCCGGGACAGTCCAGTGAGCAGTTCTTC
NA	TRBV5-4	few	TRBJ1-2	CASSLVSNYGYTF	TGTGCCAGCAGCTTGGTTTCTAACTATGGCTACACCTTC
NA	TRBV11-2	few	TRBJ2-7	CASSLSEAEQYF	TGTGCCAGCAGCCTCTCAGAGGCCGAGCAGTACTTC
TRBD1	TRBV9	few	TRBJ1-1	CASSAQTGLTEAFF	TGTGCCAGCAGCGCCCAGACAGGGCTCACTGAAGCTTTCTTT
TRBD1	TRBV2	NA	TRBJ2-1	CASSPGQGAANEQFF	TGTGCCAGCAGTCCGGGACAGGGGGCGGCCAATGAGCAGTTCTTC
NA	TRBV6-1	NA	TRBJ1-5	CASSASYSQPQHF	TGTGCCAGCAGTGCCTCCTACAGTCAGCCCCAGCATTTT
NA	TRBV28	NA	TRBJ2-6	CASSLLGRRGANVLTF	TGTGCCAGCAGTTTATTAGGGAGGCGTGGGGCCAACGTCCTGACTTTC
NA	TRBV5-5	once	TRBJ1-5	CASSLVTAHSNQPQHF	TGTGCCAGCAGCTTGGTGACAGCGCATAGCAATCAGCCCCAGCATTTT
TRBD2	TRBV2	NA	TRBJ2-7	CASSDWTSGYEQYF	TGTGCCAGCAGTGACTGGACTAGCGGATACGAGCAGTACTTC
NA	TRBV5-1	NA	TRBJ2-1	CASSLLQNEQFF	TGCGCCAGCAGCTTGTTACAGAATGAGCAGTTCTTC
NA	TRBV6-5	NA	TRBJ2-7	CASSYSIWGAAYEQYF	TGTGCCAGCAGTTACTCGATTTGGGGCGCAGCCTACGAGCAGTACTTC
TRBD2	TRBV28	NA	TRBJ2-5	CASSFGGGYQETQYF	TGTGCCAGCAGTTTTGGGGGGGGATACCAAGAGACCCAGTACTTC
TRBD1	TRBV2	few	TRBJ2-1	CASSEGQLSNEQFF	TGTGCCAGCAGCGAGGGACAGCTAAGTAATGAGCAGTTCTTC
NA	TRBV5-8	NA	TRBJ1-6	CASSLGTSPNNSPLHF	TGTGCCAGCAGCTTGGGGACAAGCCCTAATAATTCACCCCTCCACTTT
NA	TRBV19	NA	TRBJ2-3	CASKPKGGPSTDTQYF	TGTGCCAGTAAACCTAAGGGCGGGCCTAGCACAGATACGCAGTATTTT
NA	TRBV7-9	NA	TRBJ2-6	CASSNSGANVLTF	TGTGCCAGCAGCAACTCTGGGGCCAACGTCCTGACTTTC
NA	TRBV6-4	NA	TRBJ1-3	CASSGPRQVVSGNTIYF	TGTGCCAGCAGTGGACCGAGACAGGTTGTCTCTGGAAACACCATATATTTT
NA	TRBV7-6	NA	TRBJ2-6	CASSPSGANVLTF	TGTGCCAGCAGCCCTTCGGGGGCCAACGTCCTGACTTTC
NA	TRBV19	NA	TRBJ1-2	CASSIDQVYGYTF	TGTGCCAGTAGTATAGATCAAGTGTATGGCTACACCTTC
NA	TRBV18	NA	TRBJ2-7	CASSAGPGGEQYF	TGTGCCAGCTCAGCCGGTCCAGGCGGCGAGCAGTACTTC
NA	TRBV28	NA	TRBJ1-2	CASSVVTGYGYTF	TGTGCCAGCAGCGTCGTCACTGGATACGGCTACACCTTC
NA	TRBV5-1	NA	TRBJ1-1	CASSLDGRMKDTEAFF	TGCGCCAGCAGCTTGGATGGTCGGATGAAGGACACTGAAGCTTTCTTT
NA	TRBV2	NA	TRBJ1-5	CASSEGGQPQHF	TGTGCCAGCAGTGAAGGGGGTCAGCCCCAGCATTTT
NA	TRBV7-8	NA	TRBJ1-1	CASSLVGGIRAFF	TGTGCCAGCAGCTTAGTCGGGGGGATTCGTGCTTTCTTT
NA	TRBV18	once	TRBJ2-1	CASSPPGLTPGEQFF	TGTGCCAGCTCACCACCGGGACTGACCCCCGGTGAGCAGTTCTTC
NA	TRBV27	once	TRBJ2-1	CASSLSSQGFNEQFF	TGTGCCAGCAGTTTATCGTCCCAAGGGTTCAATGAGCAGTTCTTC
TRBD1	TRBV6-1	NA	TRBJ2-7	CASSDIRTGTYEQYF	TGTGCCAGCAGCGATATTCGGACAGGGACCTACGAGCAGTACTTC
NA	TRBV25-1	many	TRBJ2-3	CASSDVVSTDTQYF	TGTGCCAGCAGTGACGTGGTCAGCACAGATACGCAGTATTTT
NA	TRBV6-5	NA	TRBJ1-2	CASSARLGGVGYTF	TGTGCCAGCAGTGCACGACTTGGGGGTGTGGGCTACACCTTC
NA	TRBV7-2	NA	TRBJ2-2	CASSSELTGELFF	TGTGCCAGCAGCTCAGAGCTCACCGGGGAGCTGTTTTTT
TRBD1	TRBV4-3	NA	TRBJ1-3	CASSQGVRGHYGNTIYF	TGCGCCAGCAGCCAAGGCGTCAGGGGGCATTATGGAAACACCATATATTTT
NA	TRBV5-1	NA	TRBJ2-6	CASSPEGGEVAGANVLTF	TGCGCCAGCAGCCCAGAGGGGGGAGAGGTTGCTGGGGCCAACGTCCTGACTTTC
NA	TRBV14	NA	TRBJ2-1	CASSQDHSLVRAYNEQFF	TGTGCCAGCAGCCAAGACCACTCACTAGTACGGGCCTACAATGAGCAGTTCTTC
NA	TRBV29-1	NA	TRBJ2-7	CSVKTGGGGYEQYF	TGCAGCGTAAAAACCGGGGGTGGGGGTTACGAGCAGTACTTC
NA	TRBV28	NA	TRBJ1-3	CASCRGDYGNTIYF	TGTGCCAGCTGTCGGGGGGACTATGGAAACACCATATATTTT
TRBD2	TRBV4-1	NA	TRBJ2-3	CASSQGVAGGSTDTQYF	TGCGCCAGCAGCCAAGGGGTTGCGGGAGGGAGCACAGATACGCAGTATTTT
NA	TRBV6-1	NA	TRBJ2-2	CASRRAGNTGELFF	TGTGCCAGCCGGAGGGCAGGGAACACCGGGGAGCTGTTTTTT
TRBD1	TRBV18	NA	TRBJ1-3	CASSLGQGYNTIYF	TGTGCCAGCTCTCTCGGACAGGGATATAACACCATATATTTT
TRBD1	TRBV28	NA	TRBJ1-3	CASSRPGGGGNTIYF	TGTGCCAGCAGCCGTCCAGGGGGTGGTGGAAACACCATATATTTT
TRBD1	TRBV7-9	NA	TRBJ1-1	CASSHTGGNTEAFF	TGTGCCAGCAGCCACACAGGGGGCAATACTGAAGCTTTCTTT
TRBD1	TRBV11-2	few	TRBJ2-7	CASSGWDREISYEQYF	TGTGCCAGCAGCGGATGGGACAGGGAGATTTCCTACGAGCAGTACTTC
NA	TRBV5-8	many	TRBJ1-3	CASSYGPSGNTIYF	TGTGCCAGCAGCTACGGTCCGTCTGGAAACACCATATATTTT
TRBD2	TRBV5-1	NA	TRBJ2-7	CASSLLTSGNYEQYF	TGCGCCAGCAGCTTGTTGACTAGCGGGAACTACGAGCAGTACTTC
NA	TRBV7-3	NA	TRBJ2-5	CASSLMGGPETQYF	TGTGCCAGCAGCTTAATGGGAGGCCCAGAGACCCAGTACTTC